In this sample, the clone carrying this T cell receptor beta chain turned up many times. Its cognate antigen is unknown. The V and J ends lost 2 bases and 4 bases respectively, with 14 bases between them. The CDR3 spans 15 residues. Germline lookup yields CDR1 SGHVS and CDR2 FQNEAQ. The data were obtained in a study of T cells in Graves' hyperthyroidism and ophthalmopathy. Study-level points and caveats: Peripheral blood also featured most of the thyroid clonotypes expanded above 0.001. In validation, the model predicted ophthalmopathy. These predictions came a median about 6.5 months before onset.

There were TCR beta CDR3 regions amplified from RNA transcripts. A set of HTBI primers served as the primers for a first-round RT-PCR of the TCR CDR3. From the multiplex PCR reads, TCRdb called clonotypes with MiXCR, one entry per CDR3 protein. This sample has 400,000 to 450,000 distinct CDR3 sequences, with 14% to 15% found just once. For ophthalmopathy patients, the Clinical Activity Score was at least 3 and the NOSPECS grade at least 4; duration was under 3 months. Material: blood. The source is a man aged 18 to 30 with Graves' ophthalmopathy. The rearrangement uses TRBV7-8 and TRBJ2-5; D may be TRBD1 (6 bases). The CDR3 DNA reads TGTGCCAGCAGCTTAAGACAGGCCGAAGGAGAGACCCAGTACTTC. Its protein is CASSLRQAEGETQYF.